This T cell receptor beta chain was identified in a study of identical twins. Unique molecular identifiers were present on the cDNA, which also gained a universal primer site by template switching. From the 5' RACE reads, TCRdb called clonotypes with MiXCR, one entry per CDR3 protein. The sample consists of approximately 500,000 distinct CDR3 sequences, approximately 24% of them appearing once. This clonotype was seen many times. Germline lookup yields CDR1 MDHEN and CDR2 SYDVKM. CDR3 size: 15 residues. Trimming left V 5 bases short and J 0 bases short, with 11 bases between. These sequences were also reported in another study, on T cells expressing NK-cell markers. From that paper: TCR beta repertoires came from sorted CD3+CD56+NKG2C+, CD3+CD56+NKG2C- and CD3+CD56-NKG2C+ T cells. The use of an anti-gamma-delta TCR antibody, which was added in several experiments, restricted sorting to T cells expressing alpha-beta TCR.

The TCR was taken from a woman aged 18-29 years in good health. The chain recombines TRBV28 with TRBJ1-3, with D hard to call. The sequencing sample was made of CD4+ T cells sorted from blood. This CDR3 reads CASSPGLGSGNTIYF. In DNA, the CDR3 is TGTGCCAGCAGTCCCGGACTAGGCTCTGGAAACACCATATATTTT.